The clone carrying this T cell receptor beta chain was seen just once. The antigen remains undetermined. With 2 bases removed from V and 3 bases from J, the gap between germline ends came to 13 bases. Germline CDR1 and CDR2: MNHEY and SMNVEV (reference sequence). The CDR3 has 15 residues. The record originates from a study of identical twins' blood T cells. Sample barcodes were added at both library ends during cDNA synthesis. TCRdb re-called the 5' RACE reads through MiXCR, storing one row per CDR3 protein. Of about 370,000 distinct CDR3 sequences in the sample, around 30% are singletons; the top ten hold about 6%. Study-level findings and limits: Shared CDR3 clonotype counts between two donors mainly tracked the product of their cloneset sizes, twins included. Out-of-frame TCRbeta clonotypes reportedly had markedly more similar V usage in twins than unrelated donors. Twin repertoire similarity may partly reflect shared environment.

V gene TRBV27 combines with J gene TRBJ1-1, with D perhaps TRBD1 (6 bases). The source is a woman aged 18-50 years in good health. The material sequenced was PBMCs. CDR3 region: CASSLGGRRDTEAFF. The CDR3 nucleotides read TGTGCCAGCAGTTTAGGGGGGCGACGTGACACTGAAGCTTTCTTT.